These T cell receptor beta chains were read from a single sample in a study of cytomegalovirus exposure and HLA in healthy donors. Measured with immunoSEQ multiplex PCR; TCRdb has only the in-frame clones, and not every one. This repertoire shows roughly 70,000 clones, 95% found once; its top ten account for about 3%. Sequencing was performed on PBMCs. These receptors were taken from a man aged 18 to 30 in good health and CMV-seronegative. The CDR3 runs from the conserved cysteine through the conserved F or W. A D gene is named only where the DNA matches it firmly. The size entry is marked missing in some rows and otherwise reads once, few, many or a size class.

TRBV27	TRBD1	TRBJ1-1	.	CASSNQGAYTEAFF	TGTGCCAGCAGCAACCAGGGGGCGTACACTGAAGCTTTCTTT
TRBV12-2	.	TRBJ1-5	.	CASRADPGCQPQHF	TGTGCAAGTCGCGCAGACCCAGGGTGTCAGCCCCAGCATTTT
TRBV28	.	TRBJ2-5	.	CASSTRLQRYF	TGTGCCAGCAGCACTCGATTGCAGCGGTACTTC
TRBV6-6	.	TRBJ1-5	.	CASREGGALQPQHF	TGTGCCAGCAGGGAGGGGGGGGCTTTGCAGCCCCAGCATTTT
TRBV5-1	TRBD1	TRBJ2-7	.	CASSLAGTGVYEQYF	TGCGCCAGCAGCTTGGCCGGGACAGGGGTCTACGAGCAGTACTTC
TRBV11-2	.	TRBJ2-1	.	CASSLPNEQFF	TGTGCCAGCAGCTTACCAAATGAGCAGTTCTTC
TRBV18	.	TRBJ2-5	.	CASSPPEKETQYF	TGTGCCAGCTCACCACCGGAGAAGGAGACCCAGTACTTC
TRBV5-1	.	TRBJ1-4	.	CASSSGQTTNEKLFF	TGCGCCAGCAGCTCCGGACAGACAACTAATGAAAAACTGTTTTTT
TRBV5-4	.	TRBJ1-2	few	CASSLVRVDGYTF	TGTGCCAGCAGCTTGGTTCGGGTGGATGGCTACACCTTC
TRBV9	.	TRBJ1-3	.	CASSVEGDSGNTIYF	TGTGCCAGCAGCGTAGAAGGGGACTCTGGAAACACCATATATTTT
TRBV29-1	.	TRBJ1-1	.	CSVEGQGQFGAFF	TGCAGCGTTGAAGGGCAGGGTCAGTTTGGAGCTTTCTTT
TRBV18	.	TRBJ2-1	.	CASSPTGSYNEQFF	TGTGCCAGCTCACCTACTGGCTCCTACAATGAGCAGTTCTTC
TRBV28	.	TRBJ2-7	.	CASSRQSLVDEQYF	TGTGCCAGCAGTCGACAGAGCCTAGTCGACGAGCAGTACTTC
TRBV7-4	TRBD1	TRBJ1-2	.	CASSFGQGPNENGYTF	TGTGCCAGCAGCTTTGGACAGGGACCGAACGAAAATGGCTACACCTTC
TRBV30	TRBD1	TRBJ1-2	.	CAWSGTGMAGGYTF	TGTGCCTGGAGTGGGACAGGGATGGCGGGGGGCTACACCTTC
TRBV6-5	.	TRBJ1-2	.	CASSYVAGERGGYTF	TGTGCCAGCAGTTACGTGGCAGGGGAGAGGGGGGGCTACACCTTC
TRBV30	.	TRBJ1-2	.	CAWSMSWGADFIYGYTF	TGTGCCTGGAGCATGTCATGGGGAGCCGACTTTATCTATGGCTACACCTTC
TRBV9	.	TRBJ2-2	.	CASSFEQANTGELFF	TGTGCCAGCAGCTTCGAACAGGCGAACACCGGGGAGCTGTTTTTT
TRBV19	.	TRBJ1-1	.	CATGRGVGTEAFF	TGTGCCACGGGACGGGGGGTGGGCACTGAAGCTTTCTTT
TRBV19	.	TRBJ2-1	.	CASSMRSNEQFF	TGTGCCAGTAGTATGAGGTCGAATGAGCAGTTCTTC
TRBV19	.	TRBJ1-5	.	CASSIVEWSQPQHF	TGTGCCAGTAGTATAGTCGAATGGAGCCAGCCCCAGCATTTT
TRBV6-6	.	TRBJ1-4	.	CASSYNGGREKLFF	TGTGCCAGCAGTTACAACGGGGGGCGCGAAAAACTGTTTTTT
TRBV10-3	.	TRBJ1-2	.	CAISESTAGSGTF	TGTGCCATCAGTGAGTCGACAGCGGGGAGTGGCACCTTC
TRBV5-1	.	TRBJ1-2	.	CASSLESTNYGYTF	TGCGCCAGCAGCTTAGAATCAACAAACTATGGCTACACCTTC
TRBV18	TRBD1	TRBJ2-7	.	CASSPPAGGYEQYF	TGTGCCAGCTCACCACCCGCAGGGGGCTACGAGCAGTACTTC
TRBV19	.	TRBJ1-2	.	CASSLYSANYGYTF	TGTGCCAGTAGTCTGTATTCAGCTAACTATGGCTACACCTTC
TRBV4-3	TRBD2	TRBJ2-3	.	CASSHLAGETDTQYF	TGCGCCAGCAGCCACCTAGCGGGGGAGACAGATACGCAGTATTTT
TRBV6-4	TRBD2	TRBJ2-3	.	CASSGSGVTDTQYF	TGTGCCAGCAGTGGGAGCGGGGTAACAGATACGCAGTATTTT